The clone carrying this T cell receptor beta chain has just a few counts. What it recognizes is unknown. TCRdb independently ran MiXCR on the RACE reads; one entry per CDR3 protein. The sample holds tens of thousands of distinct CDR3 sequences, about 10% seen once. Germline CDR1 SGHTA, CDR2 FQGTGA. Trimming took 0 bases from V and 5 from J, leaving 8 bases between them. The CDR3 is 13 residues long. This sample was taken from a study of human T cells and chemical hapten exposure. Study-wide points: Expanded TCRs created a significantly greater count of big CDR3 similarity clusters than controls did.

Stated time point: patch test 1, 2 weeks after DPC sensitization. The treatment here: therapeutic diphenylcyclopropenone sensitization with weekly scalp DPC. Material: whole blood, obtained in connection with sensitization to the hapten diphenylcyclopropenone (DPC). The chain recombines TRBV7-3 with TRBJ2-7; D gene uncertain. This receptor was taken from a woman in her sixties or seventies with alopecia areata. Some clones in this sample may be carry-over from other donors' samples. CDR3 DNA sequence: TGTGCCAGCAGCTTAACCCACTCGGACGAGCAGTACTTC. It yields the protein CASSLTHSDEQYF.